This T cell receptor (beta chain) was recovered during a study of response to subunit inactivated influenza vaccine. MiXCR, run by TCRdb on the RT-PCR reads, gives a single entry per CDR3 protein. The table shows approximately 500,000 distinct CDR3 sequences, with roughly 13% occurring only once. This clonotype was picked up a small number of times. The germline V gene has CDR1 LGHDT and CDR2 YNNKEL (reference sequence). Trimming removed 2 bases from V and 3 bases from J, with 5 bases in between. This CDR3 comprises 12 residues. Sample: PBMCs from blood, taken roughly 46 days after vaccination. The V gene is TRBV3-1, the J gene TRBJ2-7; no definite D call. The sequence came from a man aged 50 to 59 who received an inactivated influenza vaccine. The CDR3 sequence: CASSQTVYEQYF. The CDR3 DNA follows: TGTGCCAGCAGCCAAACCGTCTACGAGCAGTACTTC.